The 20 T cell receptor beta chains below come from one sample, sequenced in a study of PD-1 blockade in classical Hodgkin lymphoma (dated by TCRdb to the early 2020s). What the time point label conveys for this sample: cycle 2 day 1 (C2D1) of nivolumab. All trial patients had relapsed after autologous stem cell transplantation, with cohorts A, B and C differing in prior brentuximab vedotin exposure. Library construction relied on the immunoSEQ multiplex PCR assay. TCRdb limited this immuneACCESS table to in-frame rearrangements with V and J called. A share of clones is missing; checked studies link under half to unresolved V genes, and the rest is unexplained. Within this sample are more than 50,000 clones, with about two thirds of them counted one time only. Roughly 9% of the sample goes to the ten largest clones. The sample was peripheral blood mononuclear cells (PBMCs), taken before the second cycle of nivolumab. The receptor set was obtained from a human donor with classical Hodgkin lymphoma.

The V and J genes are TRBV30 and TRBJ1-2; D gene unclear. V lost 2 bases and J 3 bases, leaving 13 bases between the germline ends. Germline loops: CDR1 GTSNPN, CDR2 SVGIG (reference sequence). CDR3 length equals 14 residues. This CDR3 is CAWSPRTRDYGYTF. The DNA for the CDR3 is TGTGCCTGGAGTCCCCGGACTCGGGACTATGGCTACACCTTC.

The rearrangement links TRBV27 to TRBJ2-7, with D perhaps matching TRBD2 (6 bases). Per germline, CDR1 MNHEY and CDR2 SMNVEV (reference sequence). The CDR3 contains 15 residues. The V and J ends lost 5 bases and 5 bases respectively, with 19 bases between them. CDR3 loop: CASSTKTGEDHEQYF. The CDR3 DNA follows: TGTGCCAGCAGTACCAAAACGGGGGAGGACCACGAGCAGTACTTC.

The chain employs TRBV18 and TRBJ1-1; D ambiguous. Between the trimmed V and J ends, which lost 3 bases and 2 bases, there was a span of 16 bases. The CDR3 has 16 amino acids. Looked up from germline, CDR1 is KGHSH and CDR2 is LQKENI. CDR3: CASSPTASGPNTEAFF. In DNA, the CDR3 is TGTGCCAGCTCACCCACCGCGAGTGGCCCTAACACTGAAGCTTTCTTT.

The V gene is TRBV7-8, the J gene TRBJ1-2; 8 bases line up with TRBD1. CDR3 size: 14 residues. The germline V gene encodes CDR1 SGHVS and CDR2 FQNEAQ. The V and J ends lost 4 bases and 5 bases, in that order; junction bases with no gene match: 6. The CDR3: CASSSWDRSYGYTF. The DNA for the CDR3 is TGTGCCAGCAGCTCCTGGGACAGGAGTTATGGCTACACCTTC.

The V gene is TRBV21-1, the J gene TRBJ2-5; the table's D call of TRBD1 was not tested on the DNA. TRBV21-1 is deemed a pseudogene. The length of the CDR3 is 16 residues. The CDR3 region is CASSKAGPWYQETQYF. The DNA of the CDR3 is TGTGCCAGCAGCAAAGCGGGGCCTTGGTACCAAGAGACCCAGTACTTC.

This clone was counted only a few times. The J gene is TRBJ2-7, the V gene TRBV18; 9 bases match TRBD1. There are 14 residues in the CDR3. The V gene's germline CDR1 is KGHSH and CDR2 LQKENI. Losses at the gene ends were 0 bases for V and 4 bases for J; bases not matched to a gene: 1. CDR3 protein: CASSPPGQGYEQYF. The CDR3 region has the DNA TGTGCCAGCTCACCACCGGGACAGGGTTACGAGCAGTACTTC.

The V gene is TRBV9, the J gene TRBJ2-7, with D possibly being TRBD1 or TRBD2 (6 bases each). Trimming removed 3 bases from V and 5 bases from J, with 18 bases in between. Germline values: CDR1 SGDLS, CDR2 YYNGEE. CDR3 length: 15 amino acids. CDR3 residues: CASSELGGLGNEQYF. DNA of the CDR3: TGTGCCAGCAGCGAACTGGGGGGCTTAGGGAACGAGCAGTACTTC.

The chain couples TRBV28 to TRBJ2-1, with a weak D call TRBD2 (7 bases). The CDR3 sequence is 13 residues long. The V gene's germline CDR1 is MDHEN and CDR2 SYDVKM. Written as DNA, the CDR3 is TGTGCGCTGGGGGGGCCCTTAGGCAATGAGCAGTTCTTC. Its translation is CALGGPLGNEQFF.

The chain is built from TRBV7-9 and TRBJ2-7, with 8 positions matching TRBD2. This CDR3 is built from 13 residues. The V segment lost 8 bases and the J segment 3 bases; nucleotides outside the gene matches: 6. Germline loops: CDR1 SEHNR, CDR2 FQNEAQ (reference sequence). CDR3 sequence (DNA): TGTGCCAGCTCGGGAGGGACCCTCTACGAGCAGTACTTC. It translates to CASSGGTLYEQYF.

This rearrangement joins TRBV19 to TRBJ2-6; possible D gene TRBD1, 6 bases. Trimming shortened V by 8 bases and J by 2 bases, and 13 bases separated the two germline ends. The V gene's germline CDR1 is LNHDA and CDR2 SQIVND (reference sequence). CDR3 length equals 15 residues. This chain's CDR3 is CASSDNRAGANVLTF. The DNA for the CDR3 is TGTGCCAGTTCCGACAACAGGGCTGGGGCCAACGTCCTGACTTTC. Together with reference TRBV19 and TRBJ2-6, the CDR3 gives the full variable domain: DGGITQSPKYLFRKEGQNVTLSCEQNLNHDAMYWYRQDPGQGLRLIYYSQIVNDFQKGDIAEGYSVSREKKESFPLTVTSAQKNPTAFYLCASSDNRAGANVLTFGAGSRLTVL.

The chain's CDR3 is CASSEGSLEYSPLHF. The CDR3 DNA follows: TGTGCCAGCAGTGAAGGCAGCCTCGAGTATTCACCCCTCCACTTT. This chain uses TRBV2 with TRBJ1-6; D uncertain. The CDR3 contains 15 residues. V lost 1 base, J lost 8 bases, and 12 bases lay in between. Germline CDR1 and CDR2: SNHLY and FYNNEI. Supplemented by reference TRBV2 and TRBJ1-6, the full variable domain reads EPEVTQTPSHQVTQMGQEVILRCVPISNHLYFYWYRQILGQKVEFLVSFYNNEISEKSEIFDDQFSVERPDGSNFTLKIRSTKLEDSAMYFCASSEGSLEYSPLHFGNGTRLTVT.

This clone has a count of ten or more. The CDR3 spells CASSLLVGGEQYF. Here the CDR3 DNA reads TGCGCCAGCAGCTTGTTGGTTGGGGGCGAGCAGTACTTC. This sequence joins TRBV5-1 and TRBJ2-7; either TRBD1 or TRBD2 may fit D (5 bases each). V was clipped by 1 base and J by 6 bases, with 11 bases between them. The CDR3 loop spans 13 amino acids. Germline V gene sequence: CDR1 SGHRS, CDR2 YFSETQ. Complete variable domain (other parts from reference TRBV5-1 and TRBJ2-7): KAGVTQTPRYLIKTRGQQVTLSCSPISGHRSVSWYQQTPGQGLQFLFEYFSETQRNKGNFPGRFSGRQFSNSRSEMNVSTLELGDSALYLCASSLLVGGEQYFGPGTRLTVT.

This clone appeared a single time. The V and J genes are TRBV6-1 and TRBJ1-2; D is unresolved. There are 15 residues in the CDR3. V dropped 2 bases and J dropped 0 bases, with 10 bases sitting between them. CDR1 is MNHNS and CDR2 is SASEGT in the germline V gene. The CDR3 sequence is CASSETPPTNYGYTF. CDR3 coding DNA: TGTGCCAGCAGTGAAACCCCGCCTACTAACTATGGCTACACCTTC.

This sequence joins TRBV25-1 and TRBJ2-7; tentative D call: TRBD1 (5 bases). V shed 5 bases and J shed 0 bases, with 11 bases lying between them. The CDR3 consists of 14 residues. Germline CDR1 and CDR2: MGHDK and SYGVNS. CDR3 in amino acids: CASSRSGNSYEQYF. The CDR3 region has the DNA TGTGCCAGCAGTAGGTCAGGGAACTCCTACGAGCAGTACTTC.

The chain recombines TRBV4-1 with TRBJ2-1; D is possibly TRBD2 (6 bases). Germline values: CDR1 MGHRA, CDR2 YSYEKL. The CDR3 has 16 residues. V was cut by 1 base and J by 2 bases, with 12 bases left in between. The CDR3 DNA follows: TGCGCCAGCAGCCAAGCCAGCGGGTCCGCCTACAATGAGCAGTTCTTC. As protein: CASSQASGSAYNEQFF.

In nucleotides, the CDR3 is TGTGCCAGCAGCGGAGGGACGGGACTAGCGGTCCACGAGCAGTACTTC. This encodes CASSGGTGLAVHEQYF. The rearrangement uses TRBV9 and TRBJ2-7; TRBD2 matches at 11 bases. CDR1 SGDLS and CDR2 YYNGEE come from the germline V gene. This CDR3 is built from 16 residues. V was pared by 3 bases and J by 5 bases, with 10 bases of the junction left unmatched.

V and J are TRBV19 and TRBJ1-2, with D possibly matching TRBD1 (6 bases). The CDR3 spans 14 residues. CDR1 and CDR2 from the germline V gene are LNHDA and SQIVND (reference sequence). V shed 1 base and J shed 3 bases, with 9 bases lying between them. CDR3 amino acids: CASSIVGGDYGYTF. In nucleotides, the CDR3 is TGTGCCAGTAGTATAGTCGGGGGCGACTATGGCTACACCTTC. Variable domain in full (rest from reference TRBV19 and TRBJ1-2): DGGITQSPKYLFRKEGQNVTLSCEQNLNHDAMYWYRQDPGQGLRLIYYSQIVNDFQKGDIAEGYSVSREKKESFPLTVTSAQKNPTAFYLCASSIVGGDYGYTFGSGTRLTVV.

This chain connects TRBV5-1 to TRBJ2-5; D perhaps matches TRBD1 (5 bases). The germline gives CDR1 SGHRS, CDR2 YFSETQ. The CDR3 has 13 amino acids. Trimming stripped 2 bases from V and 2 bases from J, with 7 bases between. The chain's CDR3 is CASSFQGQETQYF. The CDR3 DNA is TGCGCCAGCAGCTTCCAGGGACAAGAGACCCAGTACTTC.

The rearrangement links TRBV18 to TRBJ2-3; D is tentatively TRBD1 or TRBD2 (6 bases each). The CDR3 has 17 amino acids. Trimming left V 0 bases short and J 1 base short, with 14 bases between. Germline V lookup: CDR1 KGHSH, CDR2 LQKENI. The CDR3, as DNA: TGTGCCAGCTCACCACCAGGTGGACAGCGGGGCACAGATACGCAGTATTTT. Translation: CASSPPGGQRGTDTQYF. Based on the CDR3 plus reference TRBV18 and TRBJ2-3, the full variable domain is NAGVMQNPRHLVRRRGQEARLRCSPMKGHSHVYWYRQLPEEGLKFMVYLQKENIIDESGMPKERFSAEFPKEGPSILRIQQVVRGDSAAYFCASSPPGGQRGTDTQYFGPGTRLTVL.

V gene TRBV28 combines with J gene TRBJ2-1, with D perhaps TRBD2 (5 bases). Germline CDR1 reads MDHEN; CDR2 reads SYDVKM. CDR3 length: 14 residues. The V end was cut by 8 bases, the J end by 7 bases, with 18 bases between. CDR3: CASSHPGGSNEQFF. In DNA, the CDR3 is TGTGCCAGCTCACACCCTGGCGGGTCTAATGAGCAGTTCTTC.